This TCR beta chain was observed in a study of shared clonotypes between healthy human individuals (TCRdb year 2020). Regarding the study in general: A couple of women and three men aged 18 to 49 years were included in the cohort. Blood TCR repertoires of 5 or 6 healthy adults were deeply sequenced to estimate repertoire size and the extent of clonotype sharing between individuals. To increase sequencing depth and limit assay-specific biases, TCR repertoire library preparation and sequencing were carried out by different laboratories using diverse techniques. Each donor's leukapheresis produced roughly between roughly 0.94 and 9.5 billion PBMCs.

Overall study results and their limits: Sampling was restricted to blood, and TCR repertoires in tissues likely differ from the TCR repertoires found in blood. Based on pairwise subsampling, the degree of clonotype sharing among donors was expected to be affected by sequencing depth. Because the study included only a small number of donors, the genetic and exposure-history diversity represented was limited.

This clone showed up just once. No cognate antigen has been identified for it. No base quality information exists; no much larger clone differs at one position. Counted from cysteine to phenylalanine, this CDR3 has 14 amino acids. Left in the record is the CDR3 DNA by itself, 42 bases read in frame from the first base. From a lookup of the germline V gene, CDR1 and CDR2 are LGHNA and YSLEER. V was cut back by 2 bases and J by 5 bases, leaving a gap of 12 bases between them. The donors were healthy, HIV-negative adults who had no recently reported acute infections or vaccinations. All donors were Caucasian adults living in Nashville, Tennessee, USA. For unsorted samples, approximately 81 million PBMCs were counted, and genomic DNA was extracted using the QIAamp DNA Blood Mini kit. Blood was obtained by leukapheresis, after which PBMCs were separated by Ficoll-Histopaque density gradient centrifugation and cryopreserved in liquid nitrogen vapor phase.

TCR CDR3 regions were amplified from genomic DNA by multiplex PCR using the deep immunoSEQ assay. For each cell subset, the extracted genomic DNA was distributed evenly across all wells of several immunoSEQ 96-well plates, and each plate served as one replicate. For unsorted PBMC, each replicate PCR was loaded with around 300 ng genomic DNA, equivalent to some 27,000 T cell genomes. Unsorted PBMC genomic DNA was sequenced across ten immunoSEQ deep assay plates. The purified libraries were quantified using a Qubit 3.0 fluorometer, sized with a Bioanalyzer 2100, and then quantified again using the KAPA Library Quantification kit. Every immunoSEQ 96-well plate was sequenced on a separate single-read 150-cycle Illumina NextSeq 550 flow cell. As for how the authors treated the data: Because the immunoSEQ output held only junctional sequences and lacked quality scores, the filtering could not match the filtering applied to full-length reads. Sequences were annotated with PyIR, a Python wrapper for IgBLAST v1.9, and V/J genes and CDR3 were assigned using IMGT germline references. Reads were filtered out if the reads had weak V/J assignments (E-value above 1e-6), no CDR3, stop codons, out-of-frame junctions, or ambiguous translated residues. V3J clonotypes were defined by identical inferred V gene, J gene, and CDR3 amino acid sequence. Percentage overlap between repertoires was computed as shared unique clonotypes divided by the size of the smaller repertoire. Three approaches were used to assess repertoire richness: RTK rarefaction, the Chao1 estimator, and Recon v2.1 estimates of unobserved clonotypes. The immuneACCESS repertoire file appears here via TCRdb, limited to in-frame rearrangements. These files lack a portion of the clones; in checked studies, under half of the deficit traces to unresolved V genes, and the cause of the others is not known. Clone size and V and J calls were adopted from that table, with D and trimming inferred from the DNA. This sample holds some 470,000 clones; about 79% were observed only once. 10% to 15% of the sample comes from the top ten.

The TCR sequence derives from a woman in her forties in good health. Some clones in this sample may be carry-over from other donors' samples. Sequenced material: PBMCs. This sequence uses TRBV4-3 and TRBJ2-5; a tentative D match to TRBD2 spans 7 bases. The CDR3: CASSQMAGAETQYF. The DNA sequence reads TGCGCCAGCAGCCAAATGGCGGGGGCCGAGACCCAGTACTTC.